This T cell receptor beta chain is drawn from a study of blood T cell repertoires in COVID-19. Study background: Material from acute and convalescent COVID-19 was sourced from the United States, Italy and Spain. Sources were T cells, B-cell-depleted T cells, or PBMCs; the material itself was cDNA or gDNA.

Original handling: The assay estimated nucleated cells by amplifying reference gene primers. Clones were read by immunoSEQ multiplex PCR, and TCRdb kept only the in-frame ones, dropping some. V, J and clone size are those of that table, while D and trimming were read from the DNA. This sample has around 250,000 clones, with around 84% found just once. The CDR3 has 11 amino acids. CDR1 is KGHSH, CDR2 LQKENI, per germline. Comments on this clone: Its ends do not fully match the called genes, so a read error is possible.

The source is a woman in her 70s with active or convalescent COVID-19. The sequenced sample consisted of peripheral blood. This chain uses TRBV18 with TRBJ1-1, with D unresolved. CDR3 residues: CASSAPAAVCF. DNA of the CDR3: TGTGCCAGCTCCGCGCCAGCCGCGGTTTGCTTT.